Below, one TCR beta chain is given with its context. No antigen is known for it. The data were obtained in a study of post-analysis software for immune sequencing data. Background on the study: Relapsing-remitting, secondary progressive and progressive-relapsing multiple sclerosis were all included among the disease courses.

Overall study results and limits: The study found TRBV5-6, TRBV5-1 and TRBV20-1 among several TRBV segments more frequent in patients than controls. Comparison with controls showed significantly lower normalized Chao1 diversity in multiple sclerosis patients. Under F measure analysis, samples from one preparation batch co-clustered strongly.

With 1 base removed from V and 6 bases from J, the gap between germline ends came to 10 bases. Per germline, CDR1 DFQATT and CDR2 SNEGSKA (reference sequence). The CDR3 loop spans 13 amino acids. TCR beta cDNA libraries had unique molecular identifiers. Yield was roughly 0.5 million cDNA molecules from around 0.96 to 9.9 million T cells. Each CDR3 protein gets one entry after TCRdb re-called the PCR reads with MiXCR. The repertoire holds 600,000 to 700,000 distinct CDR3 sequences, with approximately 60% as singletons. The gene calls are TRBV20-1 and TRBJ1-5, with D maybe TRBD1 (6 bases). Sample: blood. The TCR originated in a girl aged 2-9 years with multiple sclerosis. The CDR3 sequence is CSARGQQGQPQHF. The DNA for the CDR3 is TGCAGTGCTAGAGGCCAACAGGGTCAGCCCCAGCATTTT.